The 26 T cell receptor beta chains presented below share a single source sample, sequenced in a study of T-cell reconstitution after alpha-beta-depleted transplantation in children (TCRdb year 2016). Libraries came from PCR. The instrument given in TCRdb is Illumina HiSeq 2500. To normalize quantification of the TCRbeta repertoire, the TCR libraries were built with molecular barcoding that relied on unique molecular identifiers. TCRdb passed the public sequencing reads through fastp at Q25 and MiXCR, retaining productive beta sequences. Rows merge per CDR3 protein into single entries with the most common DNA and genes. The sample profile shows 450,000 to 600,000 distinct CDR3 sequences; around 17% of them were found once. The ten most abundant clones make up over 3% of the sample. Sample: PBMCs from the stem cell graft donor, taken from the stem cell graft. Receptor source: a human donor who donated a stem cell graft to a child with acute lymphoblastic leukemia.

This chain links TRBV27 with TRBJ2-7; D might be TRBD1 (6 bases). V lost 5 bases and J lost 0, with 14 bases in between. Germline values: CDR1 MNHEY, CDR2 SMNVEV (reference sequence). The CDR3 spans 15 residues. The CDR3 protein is CASSVQGTSSYEQYF. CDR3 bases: TGTGCCAGCAGTGTTCAGGGGACGAGCTCCTACGAGCAGTACTTC.

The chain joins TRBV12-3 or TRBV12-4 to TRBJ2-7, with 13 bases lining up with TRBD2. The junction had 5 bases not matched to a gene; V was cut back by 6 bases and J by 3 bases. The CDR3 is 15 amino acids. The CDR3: CASSYWTSGSYEQYF. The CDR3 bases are TGTGCCAGCAGCTATTGGACTAGCGGGAGCTACGAGCAGTACTTC.

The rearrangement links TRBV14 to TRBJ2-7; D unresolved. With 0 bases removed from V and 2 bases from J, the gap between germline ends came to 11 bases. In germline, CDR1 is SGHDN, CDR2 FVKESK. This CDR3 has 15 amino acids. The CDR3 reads CASSQDRTPTYEQYF. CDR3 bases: TGTGCCAGCAGCCAAGATCGGACGCCGACCTACGAGCAGTACTTC.

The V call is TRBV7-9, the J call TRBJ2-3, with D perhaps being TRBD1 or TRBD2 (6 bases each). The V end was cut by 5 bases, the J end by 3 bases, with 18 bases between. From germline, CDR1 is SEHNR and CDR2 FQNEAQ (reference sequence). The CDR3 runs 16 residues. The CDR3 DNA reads TGTGCCAGCAGCCCCCCGTTGGGGGGCATTACAGATACGCAGTATTTT. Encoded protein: CASSPPLGGITDTQYF. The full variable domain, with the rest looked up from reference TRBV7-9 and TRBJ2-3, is DTGVSQNPRHKITKRGQNVTFRCDPISEHNRLYWYRQTLGQGPEFLTYFQNEAQLEKSRLLSDRFSAERPKGSFSTLEIQRTEQGDSAMYLCASSPPLGGITDTQYFGPGTRLTVL.

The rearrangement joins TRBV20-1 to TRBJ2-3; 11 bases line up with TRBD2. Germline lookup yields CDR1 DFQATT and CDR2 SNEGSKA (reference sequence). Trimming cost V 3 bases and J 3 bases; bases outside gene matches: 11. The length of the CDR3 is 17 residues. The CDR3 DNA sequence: TGCAGTGCTAGCCCCATTCCCGGGACTAGCGGAACAGATACGCAGTATTTT. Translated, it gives CSASPIPGTSGTDTQYF.

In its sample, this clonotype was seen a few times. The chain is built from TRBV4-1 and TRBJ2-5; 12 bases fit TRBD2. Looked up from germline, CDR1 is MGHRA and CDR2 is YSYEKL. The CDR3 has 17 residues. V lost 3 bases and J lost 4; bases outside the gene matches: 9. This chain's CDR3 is CASSHDPSGRAGETQYF. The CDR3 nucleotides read TGCGCCAGCAGCCATGACCCTAGCGGGAGGGCCGGAGAGACCCAGTACTTC.

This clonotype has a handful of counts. The CDR3 region is CASKTGLSSYEQYF. The CDR3, as DNA: TGCGCCAGTAAAACGGGACTTTCGTCCTACGAGCAGTACTTC. The V gene is TRBV5-1, the J gene TRBJ2-7; a weak D match, TRBD2 (6 bases). Trimming left V 8 bases short and J 1 base short, with 16 bases between. CDR3 length equals 14 residues. In germline, CDR1 is SGHRS, CDR2 YFSETQ.

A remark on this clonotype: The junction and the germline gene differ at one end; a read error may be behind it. The CDR3 DNA reads as TGTGCCAGCACCGTAATGACTAGCGGGAGATGGCCCCCTGCCAAAAACATTCAGTCCTTC. Residues: CASTVMTSGRWPPAKNIQSF. This chain joins TRBV12-3 or TRBV12-4 and TRBJ2-4; 12 bases match TRBD2. The CDR3 runs 20 residues.

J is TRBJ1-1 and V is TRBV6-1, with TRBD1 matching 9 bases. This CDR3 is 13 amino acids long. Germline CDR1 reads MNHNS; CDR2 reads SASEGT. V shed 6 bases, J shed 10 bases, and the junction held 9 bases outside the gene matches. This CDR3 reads CASSRDRGGGAFF. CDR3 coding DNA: TGTGCCAGCAGCCGTGACAGGGGGGGAGGAGCTTTCTTT.

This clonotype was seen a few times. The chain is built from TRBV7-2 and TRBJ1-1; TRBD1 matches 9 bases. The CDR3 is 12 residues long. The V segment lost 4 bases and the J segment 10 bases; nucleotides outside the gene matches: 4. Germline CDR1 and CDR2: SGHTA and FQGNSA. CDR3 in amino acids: CASSSYRGRAFF. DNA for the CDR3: TGTGCCAGCAGCTCGTACAGGGGGCGAGCTTTCTTT.

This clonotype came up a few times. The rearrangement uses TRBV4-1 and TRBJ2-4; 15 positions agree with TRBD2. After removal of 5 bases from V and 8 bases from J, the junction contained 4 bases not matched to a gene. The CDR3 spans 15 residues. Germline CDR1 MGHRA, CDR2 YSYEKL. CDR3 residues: CASSFWTSGRDIQYF. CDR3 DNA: TGCGCCAGCAGCTTCTGGACTAGCGGGAGGGACATTCAGTACTTC.

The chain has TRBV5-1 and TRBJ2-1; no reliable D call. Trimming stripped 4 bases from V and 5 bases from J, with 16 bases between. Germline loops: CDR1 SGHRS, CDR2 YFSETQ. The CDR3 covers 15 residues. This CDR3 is CASSGQVHTNNEQFF. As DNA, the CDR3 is TGCGCCAGCAGCGGGCAGGTCCATACTAACAATGAGCAGTTCTTC.

Written as DNA, the CDR3 is TGCAGTGCTAGGCTTAGCGGCCGCTACGAGCAGTACTTC. It translates to CSARLSGRYEQYF. V gene TRBV20-1 combines with J gene TRBJ2-7, with D perhaps TRBD2 (6 bases). The length of the CDR3 is 13 residues. Germline-derived CDR1 and CDR2 are DFQATT and SNEGSKA (reference sequence). The V end lost 3 bases, the J end lost 3 bases, and 12 bases lay between the germline ends.

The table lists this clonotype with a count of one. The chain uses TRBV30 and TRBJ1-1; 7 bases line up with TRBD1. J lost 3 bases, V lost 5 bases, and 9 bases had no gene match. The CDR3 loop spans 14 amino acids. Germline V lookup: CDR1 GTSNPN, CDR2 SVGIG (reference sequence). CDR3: CAWEIGQAYTEAFF. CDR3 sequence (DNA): TGTGCCTGGGAAATAGGACAGGCGTACACTGAAGCTTTCTTT. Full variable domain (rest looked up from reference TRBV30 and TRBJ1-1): SQTIHQWPATLVQPVGSPLSLECTVEGTSNPNLYWYRQAAGRGLQLLFYSVGIGQISSEVPQNLSASRPQDRQFILSSKKLLLSDSGFYLCAWEIGQAYTEAFFGQGTRLTVV.

The CDR3 region has the DNA TGTGCCACCAGCAGCGTTCGGGACAGGGGTTTTGGTGGCTACACCTTC. Its translation is CATSSVRDRGFGGYTF. This chain links TRBV15 with TRBJ1-2; 10 nucleotides agree with TRBD1. Trimming at V came to 3 bases and at J to 7 bases, leaving 11 bases not matched to a gene. Germline V CDR1 and CDR2: LNHNV, YYDKDF (reference sequence). The CDR3 loop spans 16 amino acids.

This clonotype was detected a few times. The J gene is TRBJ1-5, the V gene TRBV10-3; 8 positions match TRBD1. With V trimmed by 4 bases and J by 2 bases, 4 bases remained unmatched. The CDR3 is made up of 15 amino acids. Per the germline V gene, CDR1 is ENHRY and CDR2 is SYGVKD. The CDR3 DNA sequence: TGTGCCATCAGTGGAAGGGGACAGGGCAATCAGCCCCAGCATTTT. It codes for CAISGRGQGNQPQHF.

The CDR3 spells CASSKPGQGYPPSTDTQYF. CDR3 sequence (DNA): TGTGCCAGCAGCAAACCGGGACAGGGCTATCCCCCTAGCACAGATACGCAGTATTTT. The rearrangement uses TRBV7-3 and TRBJ2-3, with 9 bases aligning to TRBD1. Unmatched junction bases numbered 15, after V lost 5 bases and J lost 0 bases. The CDR3 spans 19 residues. Germline V gene data show CDR1 as SGHTA and CDR2 as FQGTGA. Full variable domain (remainder filled in from reference TRBV7-3 and TRBJ2-3): GAGVSQTPSNKVTEKGKYVELRCDPISGHTALYWYRQSLGQGPEFLIYFQGTGAADDSGLPNDRFFAVRPEGSVSTLKIQRTERGDSAVYLCASSKPGQGYPPSTDTQYFGPGTRLTVL.

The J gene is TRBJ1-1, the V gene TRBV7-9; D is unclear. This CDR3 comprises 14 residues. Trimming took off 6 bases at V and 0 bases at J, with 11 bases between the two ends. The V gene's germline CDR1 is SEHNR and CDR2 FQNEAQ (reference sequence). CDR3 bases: TGTGCCAGCAGAGGCGGGATACTGAACACTGAAGCTTTCTTT. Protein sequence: CASRGGILNTEAFF. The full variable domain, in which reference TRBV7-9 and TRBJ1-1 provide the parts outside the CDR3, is DTGVSQNPRHKITKRGQNVTFRCDPISEHNRLYWYRQTLGQGPEFLTYFQNEAQLEKSRLLSDRFSAERPKGSFSTLEIQRTEQGDSAMYLCASRGGILNTEAFFGQGTRLTVV.

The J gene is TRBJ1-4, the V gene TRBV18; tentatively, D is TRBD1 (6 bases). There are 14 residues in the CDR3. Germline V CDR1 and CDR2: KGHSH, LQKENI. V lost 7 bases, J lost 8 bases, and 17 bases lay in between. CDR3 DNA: TGTGCCAGCTTCCAGAGGGGGTTGGACGAAAAACTGTTTTTT. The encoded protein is CASFQRGLDEKLFF. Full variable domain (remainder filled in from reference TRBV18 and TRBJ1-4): NAGVMQNPRHLVRRRGQEARLRCSPMKGHSHVYWYRQLPEEGLKFMVYLQKENIIDESGMPKERFSAEFPKEGPSILRIQQVVRGDSAAYFCASFQRGLDEKLFFGSGTQLSVL.

CDR3 DNA sequence: TGTGCCAGCAGCCACACGGGCCCAGGTTACAATGAGCAGTTCTTC. Translated, it gives CASSHTGPGYNEQFF. The chain couples TRBV3-1 to TRBJ2-1; D unresolved. The V gene's germline CDR1 is LGHDT and CDR2 YNNKEL (reference sequence). V was cut by 3 bases and J by 4 bases, with 13 bases left in between. The CDR3 is 15 amino acids.

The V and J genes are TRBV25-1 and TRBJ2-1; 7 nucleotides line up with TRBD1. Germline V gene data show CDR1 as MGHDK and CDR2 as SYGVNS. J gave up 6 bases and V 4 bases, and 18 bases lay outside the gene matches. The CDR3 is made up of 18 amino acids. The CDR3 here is CASSADRAGFVGSNEQFF. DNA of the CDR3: TGTGCCAGCAGTGCCGACAGGGCCGGTTTTGTGGGGTCCAATGAGCAGTTCTTC.

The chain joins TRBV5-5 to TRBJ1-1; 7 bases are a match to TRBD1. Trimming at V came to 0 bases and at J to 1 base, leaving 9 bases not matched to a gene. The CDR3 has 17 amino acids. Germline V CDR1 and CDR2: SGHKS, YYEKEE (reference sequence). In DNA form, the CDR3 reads TGTGCCAGCAGCTTGGTATTACGGACAGGAAAGAACACTGAAGCTTTCTTT. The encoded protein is CASSLVLRTGKNTEAFF.

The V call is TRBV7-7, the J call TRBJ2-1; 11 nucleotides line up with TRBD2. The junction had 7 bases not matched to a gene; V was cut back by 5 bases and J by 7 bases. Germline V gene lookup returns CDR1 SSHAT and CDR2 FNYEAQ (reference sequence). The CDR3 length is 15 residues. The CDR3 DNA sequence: TGTGCCAGCAGCCCAACTAGCGGGAGTAAAAATGAGCAGTTCTTC. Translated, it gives CASSPTSGSKNEQFF.

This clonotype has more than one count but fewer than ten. As DNA, the CDR3 is TGTGCCAGCAGTATCCGGGACGGGAGCTCCTACGAGCAGTACTTC. Translating gives CASSIRDGSSYEQYF. V is TRBV27 and J is TRBJ2-7; D is perhaps TRBD2 (6 bases). Looked up from germline, CDR1 is MNHEY and CDR2 is SMNVEV (reference sequence). Deletions cut 5 bases from V and 0 bases from J, with 14 bases between. CDR3 size: 15 residues.

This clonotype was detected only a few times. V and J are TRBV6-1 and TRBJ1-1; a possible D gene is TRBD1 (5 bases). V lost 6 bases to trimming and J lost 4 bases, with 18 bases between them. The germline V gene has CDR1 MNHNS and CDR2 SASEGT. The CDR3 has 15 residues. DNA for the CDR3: TGTGCCAGCAGGAACTCACTGGGGCTGGGCACTGAAGCTTTCTTT. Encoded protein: CASRNSLGLGTEAFF.

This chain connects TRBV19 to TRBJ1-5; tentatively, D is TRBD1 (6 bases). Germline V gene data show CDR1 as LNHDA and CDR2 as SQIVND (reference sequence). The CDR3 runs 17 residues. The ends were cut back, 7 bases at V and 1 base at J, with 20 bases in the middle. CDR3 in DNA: TGTGCCAGTACCGCGCTTTACAGGGCTGAAAGCAATCAGCCCCAGCATTTT. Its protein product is CASTALYRAESNQPQHF.